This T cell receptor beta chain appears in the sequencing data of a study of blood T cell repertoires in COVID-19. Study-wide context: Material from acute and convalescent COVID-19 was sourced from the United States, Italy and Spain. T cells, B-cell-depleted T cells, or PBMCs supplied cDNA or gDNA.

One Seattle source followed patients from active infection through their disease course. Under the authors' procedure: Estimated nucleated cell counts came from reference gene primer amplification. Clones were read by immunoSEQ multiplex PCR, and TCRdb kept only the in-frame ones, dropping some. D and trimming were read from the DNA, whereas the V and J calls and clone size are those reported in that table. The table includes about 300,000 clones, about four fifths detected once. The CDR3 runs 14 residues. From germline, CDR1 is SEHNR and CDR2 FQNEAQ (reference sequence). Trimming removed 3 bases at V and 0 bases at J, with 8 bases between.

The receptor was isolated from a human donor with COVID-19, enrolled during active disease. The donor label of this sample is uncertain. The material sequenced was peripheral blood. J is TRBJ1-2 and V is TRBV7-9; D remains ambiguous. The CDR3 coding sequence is TGTGCCAGCAGCTTCAGTGACTCTAACTATGGCTACACCTTC. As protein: CASSFSDSNYGYTF.